This TCR beta chain came from a study of cytomegalovirus exposure and HLA in healthy donors. Findings and caveats of the study: Indistinguishability led to the exclusion of some V segments, TRBV6-2 and TRBV6-3 included.

PCR employed 60 Vbeta and 13 Jbeta primers. The method was immunoSEQ multiplex PCR; TCRdb's version includes in-frame clones alone and lacks a portion of them. The table shows around 300,000 clones, with roughly two thirds occurring only once. In nominal health when sampled, donors likely had unrecorded immune exposures nonetheless. The CDR3 runs 17 residues. Concerning this clone: What it recognizes is unknown.

The sample was PBMCs. The sequence derives from a female donor in good health and CMV-seronegative. The V call is TRBV21-1, the J call TRBJ2-5; the D call of TRBD2 is as the table states it, not checked on the DNA. TRBV21-1 is designated a pseudogene. The DNA for the CDR3 is TGTGCCAGCAGCCCCCCCGGGACTAGCGGGCTACAAGAGACCCAGTACTTC. This codes for CASSPPGTSGLQETQYF.